This TCR beta chain was observed in a study of chemoradiotherapy in HPV16-positive cancers. Germline loops: CDR1 SGHAT, CDR2 FQNNGV. This CDR3 has 16 residues. The V end was cut by 1 base, the J end by 0 bases, with 9 bases between. Assay: immunoSEQ multiplex PCR; the TCRdb copy retains only in-frame clones and omits some. Here the sample spans about 20,000 clones, approximately 88% being singletons. This clonotype was obtained from a human donor with HPV-associated anogenital cancer. This chain connects TRBV11-2 to TRBJ1-4; D remains unclear. The specimen was blood, collected from a patient who underwent chemoradiotherapy. This chain's CDR3 is CASSLGVGATNEKLFF. The CDR3 DNA follows: TGTGCCAGCAGCTTAGGGGTGGGAGCAACTAATGAAAAACTGTTTTTT.